This T cell receptor (beta chain) was documented in a study of blood T cell repertoires in COVID-19. Study background: Samples representing acute and convalescent COVID-19 were sourced from the United States, Italy and Spain. Sample material is recorded as cDNA or gDNA derived from T cells, B-cell-depleted T cells, or PBMCs.

How the authors handled the data: Amplifying reference gene primers gave estimates of nucleated cell counts. TCRdb's table, derived via immunoSEQ multiplex PCR, lists solely in-frame clones and lacks some. V, J and clone size derive from that table, while D and trimming were established from the DNA sequence. The sample holds about 150,000 clones, approximately 73% seen once. Per germline, CDR1 SGHRS and CDR2 YFSETQ. V gave up 3 bases and J gave up 8 bases; unmatched junction bases: 12. This CDR3 contains 17 residues. The source material was peripheral blood. The V gene is TRBV5-1, the J gene TRBJ2-1, with 12 bases aligning to TRBD2. The TCR comes from a man in his sixties with acute or convalescent COVID-19. This CDR3 is CASSSTGTSGSWDEQFF. The CDR3 DNA reads as TGCGCCAGCAGCTCGACGGGGACTAGCGGGTCCTGGGATGAGCAGTTCTTC.